Shown below are 7 T cell receptor beta chains from a single sample sequenced in a study of human T cells and chemical hapten exposure. Time point meaning: patch test 1, 2 weeks after DPC sensitization. Indicated treatment: therapeutic diphenylcyclopropenone sensitization with weekly scalp DPC. TCRdb fed the RACE reads into MiXCR, producing one record per CDR3 protein. Of some 91,000 distinct CDR3 sequences in the sample, 9.5% to 15% were seen once. This sample comprised whole blood, obtained in connection with sensitization to the hapten diphenylcyclopropenone (DPC). These TCRs come from a woman between 40 and 55 years old with alopecia areata. Some clones in this sample may be carry-over from other donors' samples.

This clonotype was counted at least ten times. The chain is built from TRBV20-1 and TRBJ1-1, with D hard to call. The CDR3 totals 11 residues. From germline, CDR1 is DFQATT and CDR2 SNEGSKA (reference sequence). Trimming took 5 bases from V and 0 from J, leaving 4 bases between them. CDR3 DNA sequence: TGCAGTGCTGCCATGAACACTGAAGCTTTCTTT. Amino acid sequence: CSAAMNTEAFF.

A few counts support this clonotype. J is TRBJ2-1 and V is TRBV20-1; D is possibly TRBD2 (6 bases). The V and J ends lost 6 bases and 7 bases respectively, with 19 bases between them. This CDR3 comprises 14 residues. Germline assignment: CDR1 DFQATT and CDR2 SNEGSKA (reference sequence). CDR3 sequence reads: CSAPSRTTLNEQFF. The CDR3 DNA reads TGCAGTGCCCCGTCACGGACTACCTTGAATGAGCAGTTCTTC.

The table lists this clonotype with a few counts. The chain is built from TRBV18 and TRBJ2-1; tentative D call: TRBD1 (5 bases). Germline V gene sequence: CDR1 KGHSH, CDR2 LQKENI. This CDR3 is 11 amino acids long. The ends were cut back, 3 bases at V and 10 bases at J, with 7 bases in the middle. The CDR3 DNA reads as TGTGCCAGCTCACCCGGACAAGAGCAGTTCTTC. It translates to CASSPGQEQFF.

This clonotype has more than one count but fewer than ten. CDR3 bases: TGTGCCAGCAGTCAGCGGGACAGGGTAAACGAGCAGTACTTC. Its translation is CASSQRDRVNEQYF. The genes are TRBV28 and TRBJ2-7, with 9 positions matching TRBD1. Germline loops: CDR1 MDHEN, CDR2 SYDVKM. This CDR3 contains 14 residues. V trimming: 5 bases; J trimming: 5 bases; junction bases outside the gene matches: 7.

Turning to this clonotype: One base away lies a much larger clone, so this may be a sequencing read error. The chain joins TRBV20-1 to TRBJ2-3, with D unclear. This CDR3 spans 15 amino acids. CDR1 is DFQATT, CDR2 SNEGSKA, per germline (reference sequence). The CDR3 nucleotides are TGCAGTGCTAGAGCCGCCCGGGCATCCCCTTATACGCACTATTTT. Translating it yields CSARAARASPYTHYF.

This sequence joins TRBV10-3 and TRBJ1-3, with D unclear. V shed 2 bases and J shed 0 bases, with 5 bases lying between them. This CDR3 has 14 residues. From germline, CDR1 is ENHRY and CDR2 SYGVKD. The DNA for the CDR3 is TGTGCCATCAGTGAGACAGACTCTGGAAACACCATATATTTT. Protein: CAISETDSGNTIYF.

This clonotype has at least ten counts. The gene calls are TRBV3-1 and TRBJ2-3, with D tentatively TRBD2 (5 bases). The CDR3 contains 17 residues. Germline V CDR1 and CDR2: LGHDT, YNNKEL (reference sequence). V lost 0 bases and J lost 0, with 13 bases in between. The CDR3 DNA reads TGTGCCAGCAGCCAAGATTCAGCGGAGACTAGCACAGATACGCAGTATTTT. Its protein product is CASSQDSAETSTDTQYF.